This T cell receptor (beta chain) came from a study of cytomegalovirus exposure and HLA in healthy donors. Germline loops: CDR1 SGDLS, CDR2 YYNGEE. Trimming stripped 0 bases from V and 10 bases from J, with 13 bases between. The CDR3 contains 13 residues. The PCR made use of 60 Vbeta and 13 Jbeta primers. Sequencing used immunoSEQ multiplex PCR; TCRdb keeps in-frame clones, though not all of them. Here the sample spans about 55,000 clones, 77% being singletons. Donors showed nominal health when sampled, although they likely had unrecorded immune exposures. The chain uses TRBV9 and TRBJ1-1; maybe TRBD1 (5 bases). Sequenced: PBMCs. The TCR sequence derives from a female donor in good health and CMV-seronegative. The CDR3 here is CASSVGQGGRAFF. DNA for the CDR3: TGTGCCAGCAGCGTAGGGCAGGGCGGTAGAGCTTTCTTT. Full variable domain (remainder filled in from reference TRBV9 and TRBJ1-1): DSGVTQTPKHLITATGQRVTLRCSPRSGDLSVYWYQQSLDQGLQFLIQYYNGEERAKGNILERFSAQQFPDLHSELNLSSLELGDSALYFCASSVGQGGRAFFGQGTRLTVV.